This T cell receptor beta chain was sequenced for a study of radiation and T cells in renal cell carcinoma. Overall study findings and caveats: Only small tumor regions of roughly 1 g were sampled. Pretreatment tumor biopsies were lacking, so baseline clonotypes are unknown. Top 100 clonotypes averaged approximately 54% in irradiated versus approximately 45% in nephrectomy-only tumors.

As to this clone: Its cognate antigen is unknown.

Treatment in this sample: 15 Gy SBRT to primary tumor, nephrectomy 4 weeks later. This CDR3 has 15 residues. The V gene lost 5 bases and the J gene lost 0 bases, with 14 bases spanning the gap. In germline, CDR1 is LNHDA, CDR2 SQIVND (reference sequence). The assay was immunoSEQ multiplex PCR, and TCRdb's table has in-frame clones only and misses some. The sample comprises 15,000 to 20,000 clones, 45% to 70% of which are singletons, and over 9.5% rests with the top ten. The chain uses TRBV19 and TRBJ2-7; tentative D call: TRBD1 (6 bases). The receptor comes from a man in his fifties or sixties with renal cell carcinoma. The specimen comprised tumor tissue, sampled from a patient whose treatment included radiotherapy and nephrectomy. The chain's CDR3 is CASSLGQGSSYEQYF. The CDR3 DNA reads TGTGCCAGTAGTCTCGGGCAGGGGAGCTCCTACGAGCAGTACTTC.